Reported below is one TCR beta chain. Its antigen remains unidentified. This sample was taken from a study of blood T cells in healthy people across ages. A second roughly 6 to 12 cycle PCR used barcoded and J-beta primers. Every cDNA molecule carried a tag from a template-switch adaptor bearing 12 random nucleotides. In TCRdb, the 5' RACE reads were re-called with MiXCR into one record per CDR3 protein. The sample includes over 1.5 million distinct CDR3 sequences, around half of them seen just once. The CDR3 is made up of 14 amino acids. CDR1 and CDR2 from the germline V gene are DFQATT and SNEGSKA (reference sequence). Whole-study results and caveats: Whereas aged donors had fewer naive CD4+ cells, long-lived donors had more of them and higher diversity. Age advanced and TCR beta diversity per million T cells fell, roughly linearly.

Sequenced sample: blood. V gene TRBV20-1 combines with J gene TRBJ2-7; 9 positions match TRBD1. The DNA end is a closer match to TRBJ2-4, so the J assignment may be wrong. The sequence was obtained from a woman between 40 and 50 years old in good health. CDR3 in DNA: TGCAGTGCTAGAGAGGGGACAGGGAAGGGCATTCAGTACTTC. Encoded protein: CSAREGTGKGIQYF.